A selection of T cell receptor beta chains follows, all from one sample in a study of identical twins. TCRdb processed the 5' RACE reads anew with MiXCR; each CDR3 protein has one entry. The data show some 660,000 distinct CDR3 sequences, over 8.5% seen once. These data also featured in a second study, about yellow fever vaccine responses in identical twins.

The specimen was PBMCs. The receptors stem from a woman aged 18-29 years in good health. The CDR3 runs from the conserved cysteine through the conserved F or W. D genes are given only for firm matches. Some rows have no size entry. The others give once, few or many, or a class for an expanded clone.

v_call	j_call	d_call	clone_size	cdr3_aa	cdr3_nt
TRBV6-5	TRBJ2-2	.	.	CASSYSRLANTGELFF	TGTGCCAGCAGTTACTCGCGACTAGCGAACACCGGGGAGCTGTTTTTT
TRBV3-1	TRBJ1-1	.	few	CASSQGLDRPSTEAFF	TGTGCCAGCAGCCAAGGACTTGACAGGCCGTCGACTGAAGCTTTCTTT
TRBV6-1	TRBJ2-1	.	.	CASSEGGRLAEQFF	TGTGCCAGCAGTGAAGGGGGGCGGCTGGCCGAGCAGTTCTTC
TRBV4-1	TRBJ2-3	TRBD1	many	CASSQDRGPDTQYF	TGTGCCAGCAGCCAGGACAGGGGTCCAGATACGCAGTATTTT
TRBV6-1	TRBJ1-2	.	many	CASRGYRSSPNYGYTF	TGTGCCAGCAGGGGATACCGCAGTAGCCCTAACTATGGCTACACCTTC
TRBV5-1	TRBJ2-2	TRBD1	many	CASSSGQMNTGELFF	TGCGCCAGCAGCTCGGGACAGATGAACACCGGGGAGCTGTTTTTT
TRBV7-2	TRBJ2-7	TRBD2	many	CASSSFGTSGTEQYF	TGTGCCAGCAGCTCCTTCGGGACTAGCGGGACTGAGCAGTACTTC
TRBV9	TRBJ2-1	.	many	CASRPAEGRSPYNEQFF	TGTGCCAGCAGGCCCGCCGAGGGGAGATCTCCCTACAATGAGCAGTTCTTC
TRBV2	TRBJ2-7	.	.	CASSGAGPAYEQYF	TGTGCCAGCAGTGGGGCGGGCCCCGCTTACGAGCAGTACTTC
TRBV20-1	TRBJ1-1	.	few	CSASLQALNTEAFF	TGCAGTGCTAGTCTACAGGCCCTGAACACTGAAGCTTTCTTT
TRBV6-2/TRBV6-3	TRBJ1-5	.	.	CASSYIWAGSSQPQHF	TGTGCCAGCAGTTACATCTGGGCAGGGTCAAGTCAGCCCCAGCATTTT
TRBV6-5	TRBJ2-5	.	few	CASSYEMRKGGRETQYF	TGTGCCAGCAGTTACGAGATGCGAAAGGGGGGACGGGAGACCCAGTACTTC
TRBV3-1	TRBJ2-5	.	.	CASSQGWKTQYF	TGTGCCAGCAGCCAAGGGTGGAAGACCCAGTACTTC
TRBV15	TRBJ2-2	TRBD2	few	CATSRDRTSGSTGELFF	TGTGCCACCAGCAGAGATAGGACTAGCGGGAGTACCGGGGAGCTGTTTTTT
TRBV19	TRBJ2-3	.	few	CASSPSGTPGVTDTQYF	TGTGCCAGTAGTCCCTCGGGGACACCTGGAGTAACAGATACGCAGTATTTT
TRBV4-2	TRBJ2-5	TRBD2	.	CASSQGLASPTQYF	TGTGCCAGCAGCCAGGGACTAGCCTCCCCGACCCAGTACTTC
TRBV20-1	TRBJ2-1	.	many	CSARDLDISYNEQFF	TGCAGTGCTAGAGATCTGGACATCTCCTACAATGAGCAGTTCTTC
TRBV6-1	TRBJ2-3	.	many	CASSPEHTDTQYF	TGTGCCAGCAGTCCCGAACACACAGATACGCAGTATTTT
TRBV7-2	TRBJ2-7	.	few	CASSPTFSGSYEQYF	TGTGCCAGCAGCCCGACCTTTAGCGGCTCCTACGAGCAGTACTTC
TRBV4-2	TRBJ2-5	.	.	CASSQGPTGTTGETQYF	TGTGCCAGCAGCCAAGGACCGACCGGGACAACCGGGGAGACCCAGTACTTC
TRBV5-1	TRBJ2-2	TRBD1	many	CASSLPGQGNTGELFF	TGCGCCAGCAGCTTACCGGGACAGGGGAACACCGGGGAGCTGTTTTTT
TRBV7-8	TRBJ2-3	TRBD2	.	CASSPLAGLSTDTQYF	TGTGCCAGCAGCCCGCTAGCGGGTCTAAGCACAGATACGCAGTATTTT
TRBV28	TRBJ2-5	.	few	CASSLATGRETQYF	TGTGCCAGCAGTTTAGCCACCGGGCGGGAGACCCAGTACTTC
TRBV7-8	TRBJ1-5	.	many	CASSLQGGNQPQHF	TGTGCCAGCAGCTTACAGGGCGGCAATCAGCCCCAGCATTTT
TRBV20-1	TRBJ2-2	.	few	CSSSEAGELFF	TGCAGTTCCTCGGAAGCAGGGGAGCTGTTTTTT
TRBV12-3/TRBV12-4	TRBJ1-6	.	many	CASSLGGGSPLHF	TGTGCCAGCAGTTTAGGGGGCGGCTCACCCCTCCACTTT
TRBV27	TRBJ1-1	.	few	CASSLHRGTEAFF	TGTGCCAGCAGTTTACATCGGGGAACTGAAGCTTTCTTT
TRBV28	TRBJ1-2	.	few	CASSPGTHTYYGYTF	TGTGCCAGCAGTCCTGGGACCCATACTTACTATGGCTACACCTTC
TRBV5-1	TRBJ1-2	.	many	CASSLEVGLANYGYTF	TGCGCCAGCAGCTTGGAAGTTGGGCTGGCTAACTATGGCTACACCTTC
TRBV20-1	TRBJ2-7	TRBD1	.	CSATIRGLTYEQYF	TGCAGTGCTACTATAAGGGGGCTGACCTACGAGCAGTACTTC
TRBV29-1	TRBJ1-2	.	few	CSAKTGGGYTF	TGCAGCGCCAAGACAGGCGGAGGCTACACCTTC
TRBV7-8	TRBJ2-2	TRBD2	few	CASSLLTSGRNTGELFF	TGTGCCAGCAGCTTACTTACTAGCGGGAGGAACACCGGGGAGCTGTTTTTT
TRBV29-1	TRBJ2-5	.	many	CSVGVLAGAPGETQYF	TGCAGCGTTGGCGTGTTGGCAGGGGCGCCGGGGGAGACCCAGTACTTC
TRBV20-1	TRBJ2-7	TRBD2	few	CSARPFGLADYEQYF	TGCAGTGCTAGGCCGTTCGGACTAGCGGACTACGAGCAGTACTTC
TRBV7-9	TRBJ2-7	TRBD1	few	CASSLVGGQGIYEQYF	TGTGCCAGCAGCTTAGTCGGGGGACAGGGAATCTACGAGCAGTACTTC
TRBV12-3/TRBV12-4	TRBJ2-1	.	.	CASSYRDADNEQFF	TGTGCCAGCAGTTACCGGGACGCCGACAATGAGCAGTTCTTC
TRBV4-3	TRBJ2-1	.	few	CASSQDYGGLSSGEQFF	TGCGCCAGCAGCCAAGATTACGGCGGCCTCAGTAGCGGTGAGCAGTTCTTC
TRBV10-3	TRBJ2-3	TRBD2	.	CAISKTSGGNTDTQYF	TGTGCCATCAGTAAGACTAGCGGGGGGAACACAGATACGCAGTATTTT
TRBV28	TRBJ1-6	.	many	CASSLRKGNSPLHF	TGTGCCAGCAGTTTAAGGAAGGGGAATTCACCCCTCCACTTT
TRBV4-3	TRBJ2-1	.	many	CASSQDLRSGYNEQFF	TGCGCCAGCAGCCAAGATCTTCGGTCAGGGTACAATGAGCAGTTCTTC